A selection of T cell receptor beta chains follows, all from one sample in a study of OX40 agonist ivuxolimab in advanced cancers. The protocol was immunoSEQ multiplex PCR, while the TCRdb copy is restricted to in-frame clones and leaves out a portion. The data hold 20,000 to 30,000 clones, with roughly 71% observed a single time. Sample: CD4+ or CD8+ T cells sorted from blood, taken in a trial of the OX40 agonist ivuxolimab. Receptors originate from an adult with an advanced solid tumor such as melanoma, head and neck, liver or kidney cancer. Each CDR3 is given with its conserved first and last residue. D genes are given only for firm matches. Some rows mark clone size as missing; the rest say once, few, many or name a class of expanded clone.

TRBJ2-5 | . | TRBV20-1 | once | TGCAGTGCCCCTCTCGAGGGGACCCAGTACTTC | CSAPLEGTQYF
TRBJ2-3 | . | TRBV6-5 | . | TGTGCCAGCAGTTACGCAGTTAGCACAGATACGCAGTATTTT | CASSYAVSTDTQYF
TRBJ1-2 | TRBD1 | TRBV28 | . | TGTGCCAGCAGGACTCAGACAGGGGTCGGCGATGGCTACACCTTC | CASRTQTGVGDGYTF
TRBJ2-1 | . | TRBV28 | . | TGTGCCAGCAGTCCCGCCGGCTTGGCGGGAATCGTAGGTGAGCAGTTCTTC | CASSPAGLAGIVGEQFF
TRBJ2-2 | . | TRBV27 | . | TGTGCCAGCAGTTTATTTGGAGGGGATAACACCGGGGAGCTGTTTTTT | CASSLFGGDNTGELFF
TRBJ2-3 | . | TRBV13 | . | TGTGCCAGCAGCTTAGGGGTGGGCACAGATACGCAGTATTTT | CASSLGVGTDTQYF
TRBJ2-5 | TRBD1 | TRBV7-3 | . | TGTGCCAGCAGCTTAGGCTTCGGGACAGGGGGCGAGACCCAGTACTTC | CASSLGFGTGGETQYF
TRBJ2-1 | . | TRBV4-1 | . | TGCGCCAGCAGCCACTCTAAGGGCGGGCGTGCCTACAATGAGCAGTTCTTC | CASSHSKGGRAYNEQFF
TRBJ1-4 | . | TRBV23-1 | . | TGCGCCAGCAACCAGAAGGGTCATAATGAAAAACTGTTTTTT | CASNQKGHNEKLFF
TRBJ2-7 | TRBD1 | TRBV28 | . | TGTGCCAGCAGTGCTACCGGGACAGGGGGCCACGAGCAGTACTTC | CASSATGTGGHEQYF
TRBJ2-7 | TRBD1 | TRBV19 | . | TGTGCCAGTACCCTAAGAGGGGGCGGGCCCTACGGCACGTATGGCTACGAGCAGTACTTC | CASTLRGGGPYGTYGYEQYF
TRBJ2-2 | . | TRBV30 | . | TGTGCCTGGAGTGTCGGGGGAACCGGGGAGCTGTTTTTT | CAWSVGGTGELFF
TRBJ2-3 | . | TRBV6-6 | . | TGTGCCAGCCTTGGAACCGGACGGAGCACAGATACGCAGTATTTT | CASLGTGRSTDTQYF
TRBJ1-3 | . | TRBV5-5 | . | TGTGCCAGCAGCTTGCCTAGCTCTGGAAACACCATATATTTT | CASSLPSSGNTIYF
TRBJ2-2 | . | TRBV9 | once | TGTGCCAGCAGCGGACGCCGAGGGCGAAACACCGGGGAGCTGTTTTTT | CASSGRRGRNTGELFF
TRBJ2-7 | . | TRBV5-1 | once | TGCGCCAGCAGCTTGGGTCCGGGAGACACCTACGAGCAGTACTTC | CASSLGPGDTYEQYF
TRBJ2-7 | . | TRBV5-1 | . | TGCGCCAGCAGCTCCCTCCAGGGTGGCGAGCAGTACTTC | CASSSLQGGEQYF
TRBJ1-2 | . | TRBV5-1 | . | TGCGCCAGCAGCTTGCGTCAGGGGAACGGCTACACCTTC | CASSLRQGNGYTF
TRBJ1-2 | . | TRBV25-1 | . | TGTGCCAGCAGTGGAGCTAACTATGGCTACACCTTC | CASSGANYGYTF
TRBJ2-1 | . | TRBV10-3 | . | TGTGCCATCAGTGAATACGGTAGCCGGGGCGGCGATGAGCAGTTCTTC | CAISEYGSRGGDEQFF
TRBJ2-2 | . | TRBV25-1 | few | TGTGCCAGCAGTGAATCGTTGGGGGGCACCGGGGAGCTGTTTTTT | CASSESLGGTGELFF
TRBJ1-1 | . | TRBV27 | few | TGTGCCAGCCGGCTAGCAGGGGCTGGGACTGAAGCTTTCTTT | CASRLAGAGTEAFF
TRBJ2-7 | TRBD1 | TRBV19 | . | TGTGCCAGTAGTGTCCGGACAGGGGTAACCTACGAGCAGTACTTC | CASSVRTGVTYEQYF
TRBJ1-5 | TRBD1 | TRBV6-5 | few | TGTGCCAGCAGACCACAGGGGCGCAATCAGCCCCAGCATTTT | CASRPQGRNQPQHF
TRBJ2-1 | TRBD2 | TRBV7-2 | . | TGTGCCAGTAAACATAGCGGGATGGGAGATGAGCAGTTCTTC | CASKHSGMGDEQFF
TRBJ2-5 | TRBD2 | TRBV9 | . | TGTGCCAGCAGCTTTAGCGGGAGGGCCGGGGAGACCCAGTACTTC | CASSFSGRAGETQYF
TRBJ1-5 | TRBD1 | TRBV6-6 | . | TGTGCCAGCAGCCCCCGGCGAGACAGGGCCAATCAGCCCCAGCATTTT | CASSPRRDRANQPQHF
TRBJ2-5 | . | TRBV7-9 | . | TGTGCCAGCAGCTCCCCCCGGATTAGCCTGCAGACCCAGTACTTC | CASSSPRISLQTQYF
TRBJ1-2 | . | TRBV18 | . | TGTGCCAGCTCACCGAATCCGAGCCGGGTGGGGTTCTATGGCTACACCTTC | CASSPNPSRVGFYGYTF
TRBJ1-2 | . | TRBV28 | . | TGTGCCAGCAGGGATGCTAACTATGGCTACACCTTC | CASRDANYGYTF
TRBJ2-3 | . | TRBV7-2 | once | TGTGCCAGCAGCTTAGGTTATCGAAGGGGAATGGGGGTAGATACGCAGTATTTT | CASSLGYRRGMGVDTQYF
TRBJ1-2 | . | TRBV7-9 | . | TGTGCCAGCACCAGAGACAGTAACTATGGCTACACCTTC | CASTRDSNYGYTF
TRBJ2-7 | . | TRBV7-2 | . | TGTGCCAGCAGCTTAGAAAGGTTAAGGACGGGGTTTGGATACGATGGGCAGTACTTC | CASSLERLRTGFGYDGQYF
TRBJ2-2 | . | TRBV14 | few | TGTGCCAGCAGCCAAGTATGGTCAGGGGAGCTGTTTTTT | CASSQVWSGELFF
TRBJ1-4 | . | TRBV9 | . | TGTGCCAGCACCCCGACCGACACTAATGAAAAACTGTTTTTT | CASTPTDTNEKLFF
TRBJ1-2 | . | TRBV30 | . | TGTGCCTGGAGTCTGGGCATCAACTATGGCTACACCTTC | CAWSLGINYGYTF
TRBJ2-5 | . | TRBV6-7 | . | TGTGCCAGCAGTCGTCGACAGGGAGGGGAGACCCAGTACTTC | CASSRRQGGETQYF
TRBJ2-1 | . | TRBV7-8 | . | TGTGCCAGCAGCTTACCACTCAGGGAGAGGGCTTACAATGAGCAGTTCTTC | CASSLPLRERAYNEQFF
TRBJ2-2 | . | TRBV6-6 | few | TGTGCCTCCCATCCGGCCGGGACCAGCAGCGCCGGGGAGCTGTTTTTT | CASHPAGTSSAGELFF
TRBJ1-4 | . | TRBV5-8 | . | TGTGCCAGCAGCTTGGGAGCCAGGGCTGCAAAACTGTTTTTT | CASSLGARAAKLFF
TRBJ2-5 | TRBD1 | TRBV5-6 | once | TGTGCCAGCAGCCCGACGGGACAGTACCAAGAGACCCAGTACTTC | CASSPTGQYQETQYF
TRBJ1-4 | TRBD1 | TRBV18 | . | TGTGCCAGCCTCGGGACAGGGGGTGAAAAACTGTTTTTT | CASLGTGGEKLFF
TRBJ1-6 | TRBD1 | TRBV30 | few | TGTGCCTGGAGCTTAAGACAGGGTTCACCCCTCCACTTT | CAWSLRQGSPLHF
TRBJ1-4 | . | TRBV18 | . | TGTGCCAGCTCAGGAACAACGAGGGATGAAAAACTGTTTTTT | CASSGTTRDEKLFF
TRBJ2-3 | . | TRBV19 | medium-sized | TGTGCCAGTAGACTTAGCGGAGATACGCAGTATTTT | CASRLSGDTQYF
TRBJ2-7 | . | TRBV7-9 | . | TGTGCCAGCAGCTTAGCGGGGGACCCCGGCGGGCAGTACTTC | CASSLAGDPGGQYF
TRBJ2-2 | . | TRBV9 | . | TGTGCCAGCAGCGTGCGAAGCACCGGGGAGCTGTTTTTT | CASSVRSTGELFF
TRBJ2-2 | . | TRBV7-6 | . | TGTGCCAGCAGTCAAAACCTAGGTAACGGGGAGCTGTTTTTT | CASSQNLGNGELFF